This T cell receptor beta chain was captured in a study of blood T cell repertoires in COVID-19. Study summary: Some COVID-19 samples were acute and others convalescent; all came from the United States, Italy and Spain. T cells, B-cell-depleted T cells, or PBMCs supplied cDNA or gDNA.

Germline values: CDR1 MNHEY, CDR2 SVGAGI. The CDR3 sequence is 16 residues long. Trimming took off 0 bases at V and 4 bases at J, with 15 bases between the two ends. Per the authors' pipeline: Estimation of nucleated cell counts was performed using reference gene primer amplification. Only in-frame clones appear in the TCRdb table, and some are missing; sequencing was by immunoSEQ multiplex PCR. D and trimming were read from the DNA, whereas the V and J calls and clone size are those reported in that table. The sample yields more than 200,000 clones, under 90% seen once. The V gene is TRBV6-5, the J gene TRBJ1-2; the D gene is possibly TRBD1 (6 bases). The sample comprised peripheral blood. The sequence came from a man aged 60-69 years with acute or convalescent COVID-19. CDR3 bases: TGTGCCAGCAGTTACTCTCCCGGGGGGCCAAGCTATGGCTACACCTTC. Its translation: CASSYSPGGPSYGYTF.